These 27 T cell receptor beta chains share one sample of origin, sequenced in a study of neoadjuvant nivolumab and ipilimumab in lung cancer. Sequencing was performed with immunoSEQ multiplex PCR; in TCRdb, only in-frame clones are kept and a portion is missing. The sample contains roughly 30,000 clones, 90% of which appear only once. This specimen consisted of peripheral blood, obtained after neoadjuvant nivolumab, alone or with ipilimumab, at or shortly before surgery. These receptors were taken from an adult with non-small cell lung cancer.

The V call is TRBV5-1, the J call TRBJ2-5; maybe TRBD2 (6 bases). The CDR3 has 15 amino acids. Looked up from germline, CDR1 is SGHRS and CDR2 is YFSETQ. The germline V and J ends were trimmed by 0 bases and 2 bases, with 11 bases remaining between them. The CDR3 spells CASSLVLAGQETQYF. The CDR3 DNA is TGCGCCAGCAGCTTGGTACTGGCGGGACAAGAGACCCAGTACTTC.

The V and J genes are TRBV2 and TRBJ1-5, with D uncertain. The V and J ends lost 8 bases and 3 bases respectively, with 8 bases between them. Germline loops: CDR1 SNHLY, CDR2 FYNNEI. CDR3 length: 12 residues. CDR3 sequence: CASRQDNQPQHF. The DNA for the CDR3 is TGTGCCAGCCGGCAGGACAATCAGCCCCAGCATTTT. The full variable domain, in which reference TRBV2 and TRBJ1-5 provide the parts outside the CDR3, is EPEVTQTPSHQVTQMGQEVILRCVPISNHLYFYWYRQILGQKVEFLVSFYNNEISEKSEIFDDQFSVERPDGSNFTLKIRSTKLEDSAMYFCASRQDNQPQHFGDGTRLSIL.

This clone was counted a single time. The CDR3 here is CASSLVGNSYNEQFF. In nucleotides, the CDR3 is TGTGCCAGCAGCTTAGTAGGAAACTCCTACAATGAGCAGTTCTTC. V gene TRBV7-2 combines with J gene TRBJ2-1; D uncertain. The CDR3 length is 15 residues. Germline V gene data show CDR1 as SGHTA and CDR2 as FQGNSA. Trimming shortened V by 1 base and J by 0 bases, and 7 bases separated the two germline ends.

This chain connects TRBV30 to TRBJ2-1; maybe TRBD2 (6 bases). Trimming stripped 3 bases from V and 5 bases from J, with 8 bases between. The germline gives CDR1 GTSNPN, CDR2 SVGIG (reference sequence). The CDR3 length is 12 residues. Here the CDR3 DNA reads TGTGCCTGGAGCCCGGGAGACAATGAGCAGTTCTTC. Translating it yields CAWSPGDNEQFF. The full variable domain, completed using reference TRBV30 and TRBJ2-1, is SQTIHQWPATLVQPVGSPLSLECTVEGTSNPNLYWYRQAAGRGLQLLFYSVGIGQISSEVPQNLSASRPQDRQFILSSKKLLLSDSGFYLCAWSPGDNEQFFGPGTRLTVL.

V usage is TRBV7-9 and J usage is TRBJ1-2; maybe TRBD1 (6 bases). Trimming pared 7 bases from V and 3 bases from J, leaving 15 bases between. CDR3 length equals 14 residues. CDR1 SEHNR and CDR2 FQNEAQ come from the germline V gene (reference sequence). The CDR3 DNA is TGTGCCAGCACCCCGCCTACAGGGCACTATGGCTACACCTTC. Translation gives CASTPPTGHYGYTF.

This sequence joins TRBV15 and TRBJ1-4; tentative D call: TRBD1 (5 bases). The CDR3 extends over 15 amino acids. Germline V gives CDR1 LNHNV, CDR2 YYDKDF (reference sequence). V was clipped by 0 bases and J by 6 bases, with 11 bases between them. The CDR3 DNA is TGTGCCACCAGCAGAGATTATGGGGCCGATGAAAAACTGTTTTTT. Residues: CATSRDYGADEKLFF. The complete variable domain, with remaining parts taken from reference TRBV15 and TRBJ1-4, reads DAMVIQNPRYQVTQFGKPVTLSCSQTLNHNVMYWYQQKSSQAPKLLFHYYDKDFNNEADTPDNFQSRRPNTSFCFLDIRSPGLGDTAMYLCATSRDYGADEKLFFGSGTQLSVL.

V and J are TRBV7-2 and TRBJ2-3, with 8 nucleotides matching TRBD2. CDR1 SGHTA and CDR2 FQGNSA come from the germline V gene. V lost 5 bases and J lost 1; bases outside the gene matches: 8. The CDR3 runs 16 residues. CDR3 region: CASSQRGGQGTDTQYF. CDR3 coding DNA: TGTGCCAGCAGCCAACGGGGGGGGCAGGGCACAGATACGCAGTATTTT.

This sequence joins TRBV5-1 and TRBJ2-3; D unclear. V gave up 0 bases and J gave up 5 bases, with 16 bases separating them. Germline assignment: CDR1 SGHRS and CDR2 YFSETQ. The CDR3 extends over 16 amino acids. In DNA, the CDR3 is TGCGCCAGCAGCTTGGGGGTCCAAAGACATCAAGATACGCAGTATTTT. Amino acid sequence: CASSLGVQRHQDTQYF.

This chain uses TRBV29-1 with TRBJ1-1, with TRBD1 identical over 7 bases. V lost 7 bases to trimming and J lost 2 bases; unmatched junction nucleotides: 4. The CDR3 is 12 amino acids. CDR1 and CDR2 from the germline V gene are SQVTM and ANQGSEA. The DNA of the CDR3 is TGCAGCGGGGGACAGCTCAACACTGAAGCTTTCTTT. The encoded protein is CSGGQLNTEAFF.

The chain combines TRBV6-1 with TRBJ1-1; TRBD1 aligns across 9 bases. The ends lost 1 base at V and 8 bases at J; junction bases unmatched: 5. Germline V gene sequence: CDR1 MNHNS, CDR2 SASEGT. The CDR3 totals 14 residues. The CDR3 is CASSEDWGQGEAFF. The CDR3 nucleotides read TGTGCCAGCAGTGAAGATTGGGGACAGGGCGAAGCTTTCTTT.

The rearrangement joins TRBV19 to TRBJ1-1; D might be TRBD1 (6 bases). Trimming shortened V by 6 bases and J by 1 base, and 9 bases separated the two germline ends. The CDR3 length is 13 residues. Looked up from germline, CDR1 is LNHDA and CDR2 is SQIVND (reference sequence). CDR3 nucleotides: TGTGCCAGTAGGGGACACCCGAACACTGAAGCTTTCTTT. It is translated as CASRGHPNTEAFF.

The rearrangement links TRBV29-1 to TRBJ1-2; tentatively, D is TRBD1 (5 bases). This CDR3 has 11 amino acids. Trimming stripped 3 bases from V and 7 bases from J, with 9 bases between. Looked up from germline, CDR1 is SQVTM and CDR2 is ANQGSEA. CDR3 amino acids: CSVELGGGYTF. CDR3 DNA: TGCAGCGTTGAGTTGGGGGGTGGCTACACCTTC. The entire variable domain, with the rest obtained from reference TRBV29-1 and TRBJ1-2, is as follows: SAVISQKPSRDICQRGTSLTIQCQVDSQVTMMFWYRQQPGQSLTLIATANQGSEATYESGFVIDKFPISRPNLTFSTLTVSNMSPEDSSIYLCSVELGGGYTFGSGTRLTVV.

The CDR3 loop is CASSFPERQGAAEAFF. The CDR3 nucleotides read TGTGCCAGCAGCTTTCCCGAGCGACAGGGGGCGGCTGAAGCTTTCTTT. The genes are TRBV5-4 and TRBJ1-1, with TRBD1 matching over 10 bases. CDR1 is SGHNT, CDR2 YYREEE, per germline (reference sequence). Trimming took 2 bases from V and 6 from J; bases not matched to a gene: 10. This CDR3 is built from 16 residues.

V is TRBV6-5 and J is TRBJ1-2, with TRBD1 as a possible D gene (5 bases). V lost 5 bases and J lost 4, with 14 bases in between. This CDR3 has 14 amino acids. Germline CDR1 MNHEY, CDR2 SVGAGI. For the CDR3, the DNA is TGTGCCAGCAGTACCGCAGGGTTTCTCTATGGCTACACCTTC. This gives the protein CASSTAGFLYGYTF.

The chain has TRBV6-1 and TRBJ1-1; 7 bases match TRBD1. The J segment lost 0 bases and the V segment lost 4 bases, leaving 5 bases of the junction unmatched. Per germline, CDR1 MNHNS and CDR2 SASEGT. The CDR3 has 15 residues. The CDR3 DNA sequence: TGTGCCAGCAGTGGCCCCGGGACAGTGAACACTGAAGCTTTCTTT. It is translated as CASSGPGTVNTEAFF.

The table lists this clone with a count of one. The chain links TRBV19 to TRBJ2-1; 9 positions agree with TRBD2. There are 14 residues in the CDR3. The trim removed 1 base at V and 6 bases at J, leaving 1 base unmatched. The V gene's germline CDR1 is LNHDA and CDR2 SQIVND (reference sequence). The CDR3 here is CASSIGGGVNEQFF. CDR3 DNA: TGTGCCAGTAGTATAGGCGGGGGGGTCAATGAGCAGTTCTTC. Using reference TRBV19 and TRBJ2-1 for the parts outside the CDR3, the full variable domain is DGGITQSPKYLFRKEGQNVTLSCEQNLNHDAMYWYRQDPGQGLRLIYYSQIVNDFQKGDIAEGYSVSREKKESFPLTVTSAQKNPTAFYLCASSIGGGVNEQFFGPGTRLTVL.

This chain joins TRBV19 and TRBJ1-2; D is uncertain. This CDR3 spans 13 amino acids. The V gene's germline CDR1 is LNHDA and CDR2 SQIVND (reference sequence). Between the trimmed V and J ends, which lost 1 base and 6 bases, there was a span of 9 bases. CDR3 DNA sequence: TGTGCCAGTAGTATAGGGCAGTCGAATGGCTACACCTTC. Its translation: CASSIGQSNGYTF.

This clone appeared once. This sequence joins TRBV5-6 and TRBJ2-1; 7 nucleotides align to TRBD1. This CDR3 is 16 amino acids long. CDR1 and CDR2 from the germline V gene are SGHDT and YYEEEE. After removal of 4 bases from V and 0 bases from J, the junction contained 7 bases not matched to a gene. CDR3 DNA: TGTGCCAGCAGCGTAGACAGGGTGAGCTCCTACAATGAGCAGTTCTTC. Translated, it gives CASSVDRVSSYNEQFF. Full variable domain (outside the CDR3, taken from reference TRBV5-6 and TRBJ2-1): DAGVTQSPTHLIKTRGQQVTLRCSPKSGHDTVSWYQQALGQGPQFIFQYYEEEERQRGNFPDRFSGHQFPNYSSELNVNALLLGDSALYLCASSVDRVSSYNEQFFGPGTRLTVL.

This clone was picked up a small number of times. The genes are TRBV5-4 and TRBJ2-7; D remains ambiguous. The CDR3 covers 13 residues. Trimming removed 0 bases from V and 2 bases from J, with 6 bases in between. The germline CDR1 and CDR2 sequences are SGHNT and YYREEE (reference sequence). In DNA, the CDR3 is TGTGCCAGCAGCTTGGACCCGACCTACGAGCAGTACTTC. Translation gives CASSLDPTYEQYF.

The CDR3 sequence: CAVGLAAETQYF. The DNA for the CDR3 is TGTGCCGTGGGGTTAGCAGCCGAGACCCAGTACTTC. The chain couples TRBV19 to TRBJ2-5; D gene unclear. V was pared by 11 bases and J by 5 bases, with 15 bases between. The CDR3 covers 12 residues. Germline loops: CDR1 LNHDA, CDR2 SQIVND (reference sequence).

The chain links TRBV18 to TRBJ1-1, with 7 bases that match TRBD1. The CDR3 length is 15 residues. Looked up from germline, CDR1 is KGHSH and CDR2 is LQKENI. The ends lost 6 bases at V and 0 bases at J; junction bases unmatched: 7. The DNA for the CDR3 is TGTGCCAGCTCCCGGGACAGAGACATGAACACTGAAGCTTTCTTT. It is translated as CASSRDRDMNTEAFF.

The rearrangement links TRBV29-1 to TRBJ2-3; TRBD2 is a possible D gene (5 bases). Germline assignment: CDR1 SQVTM and CDR2 ANQGSEA. The length of the CDR3 is 12 residues. The CDR3 spells CASVRTADTQYF. The CDR3, as DNA: TGCGCAAGTGTCAGGACTGCAGATACGCAGTATTTT.

The chain has TRBV5-6 and TRBJ2-5; tentative D call: TRBD1 (6 bases). The germline V gene encodes CDR1 SGHDT and CDR2 YYEEEE. There are 14 residues in the CDR3. Trimming took 2 bases from V and 4 from J, leaving 12 bases between them. CDR3 in amino acids: CASSFQGTSETQYF. The DNA for the CDR3 is TGTGCCAGCAGCTTTCAGGGGACCTCAGAGACCCAGTACTTC.

This chain uses TRBV7-3 with TRBJ2-5; no clear D. CDR3 length: 13 amino acids. Germline lookup yields CDR1 SGHTA and CDR2 FQGTGA. V was pared by 6 bases and J by 2 bases, with 10 bases between. DNA for the CDR3: TGTGCCAGCAGGTTAGGAACACAAGAGACCCAGTACTTC. Its translation: CASRLGTQETQYF. The full variable domain, with the rest looked up from reference TRBV7-3 and TRBJ2-5, is GAGVSQTPSNKVTEKGKYVELRCDPISGHTALYWYRQSLGQGPEFLIYFQGTGAADDSGLPNDRFFAVRPEGSVSTLKIQRTERGDSAVYLCASRLGTQETQYFGPGTRLLVL.

The chain links TRBV12-5 to TRBJ2-2; 9 bases agree with TRBD2. The CDR3 extends over 16 amino acids. Germline V gives CDR1 LGHNT, CDR2 FRNRAP. Trimming took 2 bases from V and 0 from J; bases not matched to a gene: 1. DNA of the CDR3: TGTGCTAGTGGTTTGTTAGCGGGGGCGAACACCGGGGAGCTGTTTTTT. This gives the protein CASGLLAGANTGELFF.

This clone was seen only once. V usage is TRBV5-8 and J usage is TRBJ1-2; D is perhaps TRBD1 (5 bases). This CDR3 spans 16 amino acids. Per the germline V gene, CDR1 is SGHTS and CDR2 is YDEGEE. Trimming removed 0 bases from V and 0 bases from J, with 12 bases in between. The CDR3 spells CASSLVDQGTNYGYTF. The CDR3 DNA follows: TGTGCCAGCAGCTTGGTTGACCAGGGAACTAACTATGGCTACACCTTC.

This chain uses TRBV5-1 with TRBJ2-5; the D call may be TRBD1 or TRBD2 (5 bases each). Trimming shortened V by 0 bases and J by 5 bases, and 11 bases separated the two germline ends. The CDR3 is 14 residues long. In germline, CDR1 is SGHRS, CDR2 YFSETQ. The CDR3 DNA reads as TGCGCCAGCAGCTTGGGAGGGGTTCAGGAGACCCAGTACTTC. It translates to CASSLGGVQETQYF.